This T cell receptor (beta chain) came from a study of blood T cell repertoires in COVID-19. At the level of the study: Acute and convalescent COVID-19 samples came from the United States, Italy and Spain. PBMCs, B-cell-depleted T cells, or T cells were the source of the cDNA or gDNA that made up the material.

Some clones are missing from TCRdb's copy, which holds only in-frame ones; the method was immunoSEQ multiplex PCR. The sample carries over 85,000 clones, over 70% recorded once. Sequenced input: peripheral blood. The clonotype originates from a human donor in a cohort sampled during active COVID-19.

The CDR3 nucleotides are TGCACCAGCAGCCATCCCAGGGGGACTAGCGGGGGGAATGAGCAGTTCTTC. Amino acid sequence: CTSSHPRGTSGGNEQFF. The chain uses TRBV1 and TRBJ2-1; no DNA check was done on the table's D call, TRBD2. TRBV1 is classified as a pseudogene. The CDR3 extends over 17 amino acids.